The 4 T cell receptor beta chains below all came from one sample that was sequenced in a study of CD8 T cells in Susac syndrome. RNA totalling about 0.45 to 1 ug underwent reverse transcription with random hexamers. TCRdb ran MiXCR on the immunoSEQ multiplex PCR reads and lists one entry per CDR3 protein. The table lists roughly 120,000 distinct CDR3 sequences, 85% to 95% of them singletons. Material: CD4+ T cells from PBMCs. The origin of the receptors is a human donor with multiple sclerosis.

V usage is TRBV18 and J usage is TRBJ1-1, with D perhaps TRBD1 (6 bases). The ends were cut back, 6 bases at V and 4 bases at J, with 15 bases in the middle. CDR1 and CDR2 from the germline V gene are KGHSH and LQKENI. The CDR3 length is 14 residues. The CDR3 reads CASSAATGTTEAFF. Written as DNA, the CDR3 is TGTGCCAGCTCGGCTGCGACAGGAACCACTGAAGCTTTCTTT.

V usage is TRBV4-3 and J usage is TRBJ1-2; D not certain. V lost 1 base to trimming and J lost 5 bases, with 14 bases between them. The CDR3 totals 15 residues. Looked up from germline, CDR1 is LGHNA and CDR2 is YSLEER. CDR3 sequence: CASSQVGRHPYGYTF. The CDR3 DNA follows: TGCGCCAGCAGCCAAGTTGGACGGCACCCTTATGGCTACACCTTC.

The table lists this clonotype with a few counts. This chain joins TRBV5-6 and TRBJ1-5; no definite D call. Deletions cut 8 bases from V and 2 bases from J, with 8 bases between. This CDR3 is built from 12 residues. Germline CDR1 is SGHDT and CDR2 is YYEEEE. CDR3 sequence: CASSLGNQPQHF. The DNA of the CDR3 is TGTGCCAGTAGTTTGGGCAATCAGCCCCAGCATTTT.

The V and J genes are TRBV30 and TRBJ2-7; D remains ambiguous. Germline values: CDR1 GTSNPN, CDR2 SVGIG (reference sequence). Between the trimmed V and J ends, which lost 8 bases and 2 bases, there was a span of 16 bases. The CDR3 consists of 13 residues. The CDR3 is CAAISAVAYEQYF. The CDR3 nucleotides read TGTGCCGCCATTTCAGCAGTGGCCTACGAGCAGTACTTC.